These 21 T cell receptor beta chains came from one sample sequenced in a study of response to subunit inactivated influenza vaccine. From the RT-PCR reads, TCRdb called clonotypes with MiXCR, one entry per CDR3 protein. The sample lists about 540,000 distinct CDR3 sequences, under 30% occurring once. A further study also used this sample, focusing on T cells expressing NK-cell markers. This second study says: The TCR beta cDNA came from 5'RACE template switching with UMIs.

This material consisted of CD4+ T cells sorted from PBMCs, taken 11 to 12 days after vaccination. The receptors here all came from a man in his fifties who received an inactivated influenza vaccine.

J is TRBJ2-2 and V is TRBV12-3 or TRBV12-4, with 9 bases fitting TRBD2. This CDR3 is 16 amino acids long. The V and J ends lost 2 bases and 5 bases, in that order; junction bases with no gene match: 6. The CDR3 DNA reads TGTGCCAGCAGTTTAAGAGCGGGGGGCCGGACCGGGGAGCTGTTTTTT. As protein: CASSLRAGGRTGELFF.

Here the CDR3 DNA reads TGCAGTGCCCCAATGTCCTCAAGCGTCCGTGAGCAGTTCTTC. Its translation is CSAPMSSSVREQFF. The chain couples TRBV20-1 to TRBJ2-1, with no clear D. V dropped 6 bases and J dropped 9 bases, with 21 bases sitting between them. The CDR3 spans 14 residues. Germline V lookup: CDR1 DFQATT, CDR2 SNEGSKA (reference sequence).

V is TRBV15 and J is TRBJ2-3, with unresolved D. Germline V gene data show CDR1 as LNHNV and CDR2 as YYDKDF (reference sequence). V gave up 4 bases and J gave up 2 bases, with 16 bases separating them. The CDR3 extends over 16 amino acids. Here the CDR3 reads CATSTLAQPLTDTQYF. The CDR3 DNA reads TGTGCCACCAGCACCCTCGCCCAACCTCTCACAGATACGCAGTATTTT. Complete variable domain (other parts from reference TRBV15 and TRBJ2-3): DAMVIQNPRYQVTQFGKPVTLSCSQTLNHNVMYWYQQKSSQAPKLLFHYYDKDFNNEADTPDNFQSRRPNTSFCFLDIRSPGLGDTAMYLCATSTLAQPLTDTQYFGPGTRLTVL.

This chain connects TRBV9 to TRBJ1-2, with 8 bases matching TRBD1. This CDR3 has 14 residues. The germline CDR1 and CDR2 sequences are SGDLS and YYNGEE. V gave up 0 bases and J gave up 8 bases; unmatched junction bases: 6. CDR3 loop: CASSVVVDRVGYTF. The CDR3 DNA is TGTGCCAGCAGCGTAGTAGTGGACAGGGTCGGCTACACCTTC.

This clonotype has a handful of counts. The CDR3 loop reads CASSPAVFYGYTF. Written as DNA, the CDR3 is TGCGCCAGCAGCCCCGCGGTATTCTATGGCTACACCTTC. This chain connects TRBV4-1 to TRBJ1-2; D ambiguous. The CDR3 covers 13 residues. The V gene's germline CDR1 is MGHRA and CDR2 YSYEKL. V gave up 4 bases and J gave up 4 bases, with 10 bases separating them.

Only a few counts were recorded for this clonotype. The V call is TRBV9, the J call TRBJ2-2; D is undetermined. The CDR3 contains 16 residues. The V gene's germline CDR1 is SGDLS and CDR2 YYNGEE. V was pared by 2 bases and J by 2 bases, with 13 bases between. The CDR3 DNA sequence: TGTGCCAGCAGCGTCTCCCCCAGAATAAACACCGGGGAGCTGTTTTTT. This encodes CASSVSPRINTGELFF.

This chain joins TRBV28 and TRBJ2-7; D uncertain. Germline V lookup: CDR1 MDHEN, CDR2 SYDVKM. The CDR3 spans 13 residues. With 8 bases removed from V and 4 bases from J, the gap between germline ends came to 15 bases. CDR3 DNA: TGTGCCAGCTTTGATTCCAGAGATTACGAGCAGTACTTC. Protein: CASFDSRDYEQYF.

This clonotype came up a few times. The genes are TRBV7-2 and TRBJ2-5; D unresolved. This CDR3 comprises 14 residues. CDR1 is SGHTA and CDR2 is FQGNSA in the germline V gene. The V and J ends lost 0 bases and 5 bases respectively, with 10 bases between them. The CDR3 protein is CASSLARTRETQYF. CDR3 nucleotides: TGTGCCAGCAGCTTAGCGAGGACGAGGGAGACCCAGTACTTC.

The table lists this clonotype with a few counts. The rearrangement links TRBV5-1 to TRBJ2-7; D unclear. In germline, CDR1 is SGHRS, CDR2 YFSETQ. V lost 0 bases to trimming and J lost 1 base, with 8 bases between them. The CDR3 sequence is 14 residues long. This CDR3 is CASSLGQISYEQYF. The DNA of the CDR3 is TGCGCCAGCAGCTTGGGTCAGATATCCTACGAGCAGTACTTC.

This rearrangement joins TRBV20-1 to TRBJ2-7; weak D call: TRBD2 (6 bases). The length of the CDR3 is 12 residues. Germline V lookup: CDR1 DFQATT, CDR2 SNEGSKA (reference sequence). V lost 5 bases, J lost 4 bases, and 12 bases lay in between. CDR3 amino acids: CSAGTPKYEQYF. For the CDR3, the DNA is TGCAGTGCTGGGACTCCTAAATACGAGCAGTACTTC.

This clonotype was observed a handful of times. The chain carries TRBV7-2 and TRBJ2-1; TRBD2 matches at 15 bases. Trimming took 4 bases from V and 4 from J; bases not matched to a gene: 5. Germline V gene data show CDR1 as SGHTA and CDR2 as FQGNSA. There are 17 residues in the CDR3. The CDR3 loop reads CASSWTSGGAKYNEQFF. DNA of the CDR3: TGTGCCAGCAGCTGGACTAGCGGGGGGGCCAAGTACAATGAGCAGTTCTTC.

In this sample, this clonotype turned up a few times. This chain joins TRBV4-3 and TRBJ2-3; D gene ambiguous. Looked up from germline, CDR1 is LGHNA and CDR2 is YSLEER. The V and J ends lost 0 bases and 1 base respectively, with 8 bases between them. The CDR3 contains 15 residues. As DNA, the CDR3 is TGCGCCAGCAGCCAAGATAAGCTTGGCACAGATACGCAGTATTTT. Translated, it gives CASSQDKLGTDTQYF.

This clonotype was seen a handful of times. The chain links TRBV7-8 to TRBJ2-2; D is unclear. Per germline, CDR1 SGHVS and CDR2 FQNEAQ. This CDR3 comprises 17 residues. Trimming took off 2 bases at V and 2 bases at J, with 15 bases between the two ends. DNA for the CDR3: TGTGCCAGCAGCTTAAAGATAAGAACTATTAACACCGGGGAGCTGTTTTTT. Translated, it gives CASSLKIRTINTGELFF.

The rearrangement uses TRBV7-2 and TRBJ2-1; possibly TRBD1 for D (5 bases). CDR3 length: 15 residues. V shed 7 bases and J shed 0 bases, with 13 bases lying between them. In germline, CDR1 is SGHTA, CDR2 FQGNSA. The CDR3 sequence: CASMFYRFSYNEQFF. The CDR3 nucleotides read TGTGCCAGCATGTTCTACAGGTTCTCCTACAATGAGCAGTTCTTC. Full variable domain (remainder filled in from reference TRBV7-2 and TRBJ2-1): GAGVSQSPSNKVTEKGKDVELRCDPISGHTALYWYRQSLGQGLEFLIYFQGNSAPDKSGLPSDRFSAERTGGSVSTLTIQRTQQEDSAVYLCASMFYRFSYNEQFFGPGTRLTVL.

Ten or more counts support this clonotype. V gene TRBV29-1 combines with J gene TRBJ1-1; perhaps TRBD1 as D (6 bases). CDR1 is SQVTM, CDR2 ANQGSEA, per germline. This CDR3 contains 12 residues. The V end lost 7 bases, the J end lost 4 bases, and 13 bases lay between the germline ends. The CDR3: CSAQGLGTEAFF. In DNA form, the CDR3 reads TGCAGCGCACAGGGTTTGGGCACTGAAGCTTTCTTT.

This clonotype was detected only a few times. V gene TRBV4-3 combines with J gene TRBJ2-7; 7 positions match TRBD2. From germline, CDR1 is LGHNA and CDR2 YSLEER. This CDR3 is built from 15 residues. J lost 4 bases, V lost 0 bases, and 6 bases had no gene match. Here the CDR3 reads CASSQDTGLVYEQYF. The CDR3 nucleotides are TGCGCCAGCAGCCAAGACACCGGACTAGTATACGAGCAGTACTTC.

J is TRBJ1-5 and V is TRBV28; D call uncertain. V lost 6 bases, J lost 4 bases, and 10 bases lay in between. The CDR3 consists of 13 residues. Germline V lookup: CDR1 MDHEN, CDR2 SYDVKM. The CDR3 loop reads CASSVNWNQPQHF. CDR3 coding DNA: TGTGCCAGCAGCGTCAATTGGAATCAGCCCCAGCATTTT.

This clonotype occurred a few times. The V and J genes are TRBV20-1 and TRBJ2-7, with TRBD1 matching over 12 bases. The CDR3 sequence is 14 residues long. The V segment lost 2 bases and the J segment 7 bases; nucleotides outside the gene matches: 6. Germline V gene sequence: CDR1 DFQATT, CDR2 SNEGSKA (reference sequence). CDR3 nucleotide sequence: TGCAGTGCTAGAAAGGGACAGGGGGCTTATGAGCAGTACTTC. Protein product: CSARKGQGAYEQYF.

The chain combines TRBV6-2 or TRBV6-3 with TRBJ2-7; 7 bases align to TRBD1. J gave up 1 base and V 3 bases, and 6 bases lay outside the gene matches. The germline CDR1 and CDR2 sequences are MNHEY and SVGEGT. The CDR3 is 15 amino acids. CDR3 in DNA: TGTGCCAGCAGTTATCGGGACAGACCTTCCTACGAGCAGTACTTC. Protein sequence: CASSYRDRPSYEQYF.

This clonotype has more than one count but fewer than ten. The V call is TRBV29-1, the J call TRBJ2-7; 7 bases agree with TRBD1. Germline lookup yields CDR1 SQVTM and CDR2 ANQGSEA. The J segment lost 7 bases and the V segment lost 5 bases, leaving 14 bases of the junction unmatched. The CDR3 is made up of 14 amino acids. In nucleotides, the CDR3 is TGCAGCGTTCCTCGACAGGGCACACCTGGGGAGCAGTACTTC. Residues: CSVPRQGTPGEQYF.

This clonotype has more than one count but fewer than ten. V gene TRBV7-2 combines with J gene TRBJ1-5; D not resolved. Germline CDR1 is SGHTA and CDR2 is FQGNSA. V was shortened by 3 bases and J by 0 bases, with 12 bases between the two germline ends. CDR3 length: 16 amino acids. CDR3 residues: CASSLVGHYSNQPQHF. CDR3 DNA sequence: TGTGCCAGCAGCTTGGTAGGGCATTATAGCAATCAGCCCCAGCATTTT. Full variable domain (outside the CDR3, taken from reference TRBV7-2 and TRBJ1-5): GAGVSQSPSNKVTEKGKDVELRCDPISGHTALYWYRQSLGQGLEFLIYFQGNSAPDKSGLPSDRFSAERTGGSVSTLTIQRTQQEDSAVYLCASSLVGHYSNQPQHFGDGTRLSIL.